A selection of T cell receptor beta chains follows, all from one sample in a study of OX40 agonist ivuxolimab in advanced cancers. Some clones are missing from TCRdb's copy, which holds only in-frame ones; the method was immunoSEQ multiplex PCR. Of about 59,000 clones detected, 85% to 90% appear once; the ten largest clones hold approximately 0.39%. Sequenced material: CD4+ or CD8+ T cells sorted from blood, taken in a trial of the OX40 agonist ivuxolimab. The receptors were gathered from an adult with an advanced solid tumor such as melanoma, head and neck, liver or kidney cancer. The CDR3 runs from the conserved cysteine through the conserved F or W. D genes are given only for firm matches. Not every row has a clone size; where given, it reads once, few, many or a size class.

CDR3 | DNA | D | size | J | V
CASSPAVADSKTQYF | TGCGCCAGCAGCCCAGCGGTAGCGGATTCGAAGACCCAGTACTTC | - | - | TRBJ2-5 | TRBV5-1
CASSTQVYQPQHF | TGTGCCAGCAGCACACAGGTCTATCAGCCCCAGCATTTT | - | - | TRBJ1-5 | TRBV7-2
CASSFDSSTYNEQFF | TGTGCCAGCAGCTTCGACAGTTCCACCTACAATGAGCAGTTCTTC | - | - | TRBJ2-1 | TRBV7-2
CASSRTGGETQYF | TGTGCCAGCAGCCGTACAGGGGGAGAGACCCAGTACTTC | TRBD1 | - | TRBJ2-5 | TRBV7-3
CAIRQGATNEKLFF | TGTGCCATCAGACAGGGAGCAACTAATGAAAAACTGTTTTTT | - | - | TRBJ1-4 | TRBV10-3
CASSAGQGANQPQHF | TGTGCCAGCAGTGCGGGACAGGGGGCCAATCAGCCCCAGCATTTT | TRBD1 | - | TRBJ1-5 | TRBV6-1
CASSLRISTDTQYF | TGTGCCAGCAGCTTAAGGATTAGCACAGATACGCAGTATTTT | - | - | TRBJ2-3 | TRBV13
CASSVGLGRVVANTGELFF | TGTGCCAGCAGCGTAGGTTTGGGTAGGGTGGTTGCGAACACCGGGGAGCTGTTTTTT | - | few | TRBJ2-2 | TRBV9
CSVERDPTDTQYF | TGCAGCGTTGAAAGGGACCCCACAGATACGCAGTATTTT | - | - | TRBJ2-3 | TRBV29-1
CASSLGTSGLNEQFF | TGTGCCAGCAGCTTAGGGACTAGCGGACTCAATGAGCAGTTCTTC | TRBD2 | - | TRBJ2-1 | TRBV7-9
CATSRVVFLGEQYF | TGTGCCACCAGCAGAGTAGTGTTTTTGGGGGAGCAGTACTTC | - | - | TRBJ2-7 | TRBV15
CASSVGFRGLEGNTEAFF | TGTGCCAGCAGCGTAGGCTTTAGGGGGTTGGAGGGGAACACTGAAGCTTTCTTT | - | once | TRBJ1-1 | TRBV9
CATSREISGSYEQYF | TGTGCCACCAGCAGAGAGATTAGCGGTTCATACGAGCAGTACTTC | - | - | TRBJ2-7 | TRBV15
CASNIGLAGGEQYF | TGTGCCAGTAATATCGGACTAGCGGGAGGGGAGCAGTACTTC | TRBD2 | few | TRBJ2-7 | TRBV19
CASSQGILRRTWSTEAFF | TGCGCCAGCAGCCAGGGGATTCTAAGACGGACGTGGAGCACTGAAGCTTTCTTT | - | - | TRBJ1-1 | TRBV4-1
CASSSYDTGELFF | TGTGCCAGCAGTTCGTACGACACCGGGGAGCTGTTTTTT | - | - | TRBJ2-2 | TRBV28
CASSLRGYEQYF | TGTGCCAGCAGTTTACGAGGGTACGAGCAGTACTTC | - | - | TRBJ2-7 | TRBV28
CASSILRGDYGYTF | TGTGCCAGTAGTATCCTCAGGGGGGACTATGGCTACACCTTC | TRBD1 | - | TRBJ1-2 | TRBV19
CASFRTGVDYEQYF | TGTGCCAGCTTCCGGACAGGGGTTGACTACGAGCAGTACTTC | TRBD1 | once | TRBJ2-7 | TRBV5-4
CSVGRDREEGYTF | TGCAGCGTTGGCCGGGACAGGGAGGAAGGCTACACCTTC | TRBD1 | - | TRBJ1-2 | TRBV29-1
CASSQAPDPIETQYF | TGCGCCAGCAGCCAAGCCCCGGACCCTATAGAGACCCAGTACTTC | - | - | TRBJ2-5 | TRBV4-1
CASSTPFTGSDQPQHF | TGTGCCAGCAGTACCCCCTTTACAGGGTCCGATCAGCCCCAGCATTTT | - | once | TRBJ1-5 | TRBV6-6
CAWSTTGTRNYEQYF | TGTGCCTGGAGTACCACCGGGACAAGGAACTACGAGCAGTACTTC | - | once | TRBJ2-7 | TRBV30
CASSFPRGPGGYTF | TGTGCCAGCAGCTTCCCTCGGGGCCCTGGTGGCTACACCTTC | - | - | TRBJ1-2 | TRBV7-9
CASSLKFRGRAETQYF | TGTGCCAGCAGCCTTAAATTCCGGGGGCGCGCGGAGACCCAGTACTTC | - | - | TRBJ2-5 | TRBV28
CASSHVLGNTEAFF | TGCGCCAGCAGCCATGTCTTGGGGAACACTGAAGCTTTCTTT | - | - | TRBJ1-1 | TRBV4-3
CASSDPGAANTEAFF | TGTGCCAGCAGTGATCCGGGGGCGGCGAACACTGAAGCTTTCTTT | - | - | TRBJ1-1 | TRBV2
CASRNLRGGNTEAFF | TGTGCCAGCAGAAACCTCCGTGGAGGGAACACTGAAGCTTTCTTT | - | - | TRBJ1-1 | TRBV6-5
CASSLRSDTQYF | TGTGCCAGCAGCTTAAGGTCAGATACGCAGTATTTT | - | - | TRBJ2-3 | TRBV7-2
CASSPLVAGGYTF | TGTGCCAGCAGCCCCCTGGTAGCTGGTGGCTACACCTTC | - | few | TRBJ1-2 | TRBV7-9
CASSLGAGTYNEQFF | TGTGCCAGCAGCTTAGGAGCGGGTACCTACAATGAGCAGTTCTTC | - | - | TRBJ2-1 | TRBV7-2
CAGQGVGEKLFF | TGTGCCGGACAGGGGGTCGGTGAAAAACTGTTTTTT | TRBD1 | - | TRBJ1-4 | TRBV7-9
CSASRQGGAFF | TGCAGTGCTAGCCGACAGGGGGGAGCTTTCTTT | TRBD1 | - | TRBJ1-1 | TRBV20-1
CASSLGLGGYTF | TGTGCCAGCAGCTTGGGTCTAGGAGGCTACACCTTC | - | - | TRBJ1-2 | TRBV5-4
CAISRQGSSYEQYF | TGTGCCATCAGCAGACAGGGAAGCTCCTACGAGCAGTACTTC | TRBD1 | - | TRBJ2-7 | TRBV10-3
CASSDEMNTEAFF | TGTGCCAGCAGTGACGAGATGAACACTGAAGCTTTCTTT | - | - | TRBJ1-1 | TRBV2
CASRAPGGGQPQHF | TGTGCCAGTAGGGCTCCAGGGGGGGGTCAGCCCCAGCATTTT | TRBD1 | - | TRBJ1-5 | TRBV19
CASSPYGDNEQFF | TGTGCCAGCTCACCATACGGGGACAATGAGCAGTTCTTC | - | - | TRBJ2-1 | TRBV18
CASSYRDNSPLHF | TGTGCCAGCAGTTACAGGGACAATTCACCCCTCCACTTT | - | - | TRBJ1-6 | TRBV6-6
CASSYSRLAGSTQFF | TGTGCCAGCAGTTACTCGAGACTAGCGGGTTCTACGCAGTTCTTC | TRBD2 | - | TRBJ2-1 | TRBV6-5
CASSFSTDATEAFF | TGTGCCAGCAGCTTTTCGACAGACGCCACTGAAGCTTTCTTT | - | - | TRBJ1-1 | TRBV11-2
CASSLTGIMNTEAFF | TGTGCCAGCAGCTTGACAGGGATCATGAACACTGAAGCTTTCTTT | - | medium-sized | TRBJ1-1 | TRBV5-6
CSVDQGALDTQYF | TGCAGCGTTGACCAGGGGGCCTTAGATACGCAGTATTTT | TRBD1 | - | TRBJ2-3 | TRBV29-1
CASSPRTSGTYEQYF | TGTGCCAGCAGCCCCCGGACTAGCGGAACCTACGAGCAGTACTTC | TRBD2 | - | TRBJ2-7 | TRBV2
CASSLAGGFTDTQYF | TGCGCCAGCAGCTTAGCGGGAGGCTTCACAGATACGCAGTATTTT | TRBD2 | - | TRBJ2-3 | TRBV5-1
CASSEELAGGPDETQYF | TGTGCCAGCAGTGAAGAACTAGCGGGAGGGCCGGATGAGACCCAGTACTTC | TRBD2 | - | TRBJ2-5 | TRBV25-1
CASSLNNQQGGQFF | TGCGCCAGCAGCCTGAACAACCAACAGGGGGGGCAGTTCTTC | TRBD1 | - | TRBJ2-1 | TRBV5-1
CASSFGQGGEKLFF | TGTGCCAGCAGCTTTGGACAGGGGGGAGAAAAACTGTTTTTT | TRBD1 | - | TRBJ1-4 | TRBV5-8
CASSHQVESSYEQYF | TGTGCCAGCAGCCATCAGGTTGAGAGCTCCTACGAGCAGTACTTC | - | - | TRBJ2-7 | TRBV7-2
CASSLGQGFWEQYF | TGCGCCAGCAGCTTGGGACAGGGGTTTTGGGAGCAGTACTTC | TRBD1 | - | TRBJ2-7 | TRBV5-1
CSARVREQFF | TGCAGTGCTAGAGTTAGAGAGCAGTTCTTC | - | - | TRBJ2-1 | TRBV20-1
CASSSGLAGSGELFF | TGTGCCAGCAGCTCGGGACTAGCGGGCTCCGGGGAGCTGTTTTTT | TRBD2 | - | TRBJ2-2 | TRBV7-2
CASSIGSGELFF | TGTGCCAGTAGTATTGGCTCCGGGGAGCTGTTTTTT | - | - | TRBJ2-2 | TRBV19
CASSQLGDSGGTEAFF | TGTGCCAGCAGCCAACTCGGCGATTCCGGGGGCACTGAAGCTTTCTTT | - | few | TRBJ1-1 | TRBV14
CASSLGLGLSEQFF | TGTGCCAGCAGCTTGGGACTAGGCCTCAGCGAGCAGTTCTTC | - | - | TRBJ2-1 | TRBV5-6
CASSQDKWGGDQPQHF | TGCGCCAGCAGCCAAGATAAGTGGGGGGGAGATCAGCCCCAGCATTTT | - | - | TRBJ1-5 | TRBV4-3
CASSLDGEARELFF | TGCGCCAGCAGCTTGGATGGGGAAGCCAGGGAGCTGTTTTTT | - | - | TRBJ2-2 | TRBV5-1
CASSEGDRGEQFF | TGTGCCAGCAGTGAAGGGGACAGGGGTGAGCAGTTCTTC | TRBD1 | - | TRBJ2-1 | TRBV2
CASSLFVQGGNEQFF | TGTGCCAGCAGCTTATTCGTCCAGGGGGGCAATGAGCAGTTCTTC | - | - | TRBJ2-1 | TRBV7-8
CASGIAGPFLEQYF | TGTGCCAGCGGAATAGCGGGACCCTTCCTCGAGCAGTACTTC | TRBD2 | - | TRBJ2-7 | TRBV27